This T cell receptor (beta chain) derives from a study of shared T cell receptors in the human thymus. In its sample, this clone was seen once. The same CDR3 can be traced to other DNA sequences in this sample. The CDR3 is 14 residues long. Germline-derived CDR1 and CDR2 are KGHSH and LQKENI. The V end was cut by 3 bases, the J end by 0 bases, with 6 bases between. TCRdb's copy holds only in-frame clones and misses some; the assay was immunoSEQ multiplex PCR. The sample has about 660,000 clones; roughly 90% are singletons. These data were also reused for a study on human thymus T cells. From that study: The thymus was resected at corrective cardiac surgery.

The gene calls are TRBV18 and TRBJ1-3; unclear D gene. This receptor was identified in a boy in the first two years of life with a congenital heart defect. The sequenced sample consisted of thymocytes. CDR3 sequence reads: CASSPNPSGNTIYF. The CDR3 DNA follows: TGTGCCAGCTCACCTAATCCCTCTGGAAACACCATATATTTT. The full variable domain, in which reference TRBV18 and TRBJ1-3 provide the parts outside the CDR3, is NAGVMQNPRHLVRRRGQEARLRCSPMKGHSHVYWYRQLPEEGLKFMVYLQKENIIDESGMPKERFSAEFPKEGPSILRIQQVVRGDSAAYFCASSPNPSGNTIYFGEGSWLTVV.